In its sample, the clone carrying this T cell receptor (beta chain) was seen a few times. Its specificity is unknown. The data originate from a study of CD8+ T cells in alopecia areata. Broader study findings: Whereas mice showed it more clearly, TCR sharing across patients was murkier, possibly because of HLA. Researchers report lesional scalp, most notably alopecia totalis/universalis, outstripped normal scalp in clonality.

Isolated RNA was reverse transcribed into cDNA used as the sequencing template. Measured with immunoSEQ multiplex PCR; TCRdb has only the in-frame clones, and not every one. The table includes 110,000 to 150,000 clones, less than 65% detected once. Input material: CD8+ T cells sorted from blood. This TCR was recovered from a human donor in good health.

DNA of the CDR3: TGTGCCAGCAGTTGGCAGGGGGTTGAAGCTTTCTTT. Protein: CASSWQGVEAFF. The chain links TRBV28 to TRBJ1-1; 7 nucleotides match TRBD1. CDR3 length: 12 residues. Looked up from germline, CDR1 is MDHEN and CDR2 is SYDVKM. Trimming removed 4 bases from V and 7 bases from J; junction bases left unmatched: 3.